Shown below are 21 T cell receptor beta chains from a single sample sequenced in a study of OX40 agonist ivuxolimab in advanced cancers. Measured with immunoSEQ multiplex PCR; TCRdb has only the in-frame clones, and not every one. Among about 50,000 clones listed, more than 85% were seen once. The material was CD4+ or CD8+ T cells sorted from blood, obtained in a trial of the OX40 agonist ivuxolimab. Every receptor here comes from an adult with an advanced solid tumor such as melanoma, head and neck, liver or kidney cancer.

J is TRBJ1-4 and V is TRBV19; weak D call: TRBD1 (5 bases). The CDR3 has 15 residues. V was trimmed by 3 bases and J by 1 base, leaving 9 bases between them. The germline CDR1 and CDR2 sequences are LNHDA and SQIVND (reference sequence). The CDR3 loop is CASSIMGGTNEKLFF. The CDR3 DNA is TGTGCCAGTAGTATCATGGGGGGAACTAATGAAAAACTGTTTTTT.

The chain combines TRBV7-7 with TRBJ2-7; D is unresolved. Looked up from germline, CDR1 is SSHAT and CDR2 is FNYEAQ (reference sequence). V lost 4 bases and J 1 base, leaving 8 bases between the germline ends. This CDR3 is built from 13 residues. The CDR3 sequence: CASSSDGSYEQYF. The CDR3 DNA is TGTGCCAGCAGCTCGGACGGTTCCTACGAGCAGTACTTC. Full variable domain (missing parts from reference TRBV7-7 and TRBJ2-7): GAGVSQSPRYKVTKRGQDVTLRCDPISSHATLYWYQQALGQGPEFLTYFNYEAQPDKSGLPSDRFSAERPEGSISTLTIQRTEQRDSAMYRCASSSDGSYEQYFGPGTRLTVT.

J is TRBJ2-1 and V is TRBV9; 11 nucleotides match TRBD1. The CDR3 spans 16 residues. V was clipped by 3 bases and J by 7 bases; unmatched bases: 9. In germline, CDR1 is SGDLS, CDR2 YYNGEE. CDR3 nucleotides: TGTGCCAGCAGCGCCGAGGACAGGGGGCGGTTTAATGAGCAGTTCTTC. Translating it yields CASSAEDRGRFNEQFF.

The chain links TRBV6-6 to TRBJ1-1; D is uncertain. The CDR3 runs 16 residues. Germline CDR1 is MNHNY and CDR2 is SVGAGI (reference sequence). V lost 2 bases, J lost 0 bases, and 13 bases lay in between. The CDR3, as DNA: TGTGCCAGCAGTTACCCCACAGCGATTATGAACACTGAAGCTTTCTTT. This encodes CASSYPTAIMNTEAFF.

The rearrangement uses TRBV7-9 and TRBJ2-1; D unclear. This CDR3 spans 13 amino acids. V was shortened by 8 bases and J by 0 bases, with 8 bases between the two germline ends. The germline V gene encodes CDR1 SEHNR and CDR2 FQNEAQ (reference sequence). CDR3 protein: CASEPSSYNEQFF. The CDR3 DNA sequence: TGTGCCAGCGAACCCTCCTCCTACAATGAGCAGTTCTTC.

This clone was seen a handful of times. The rearrangement links TRBV4-2 to TRBJ2-1, with a possible D match to TRBD1 (6 bases). The CDR3 spans 14 residues. Germline V CDR1 and CDR2: LGHNA, YNFKEQ. Trimming pared 7 bases from V and 6 bases from J, leaving 16 bases between. CDR3 nucleotides: TGTGCCAGCAACTTTGGGGGCCAGGGCAATGAGCAGTTCTTC. Amino acids: CASNFGGQGNEQFF.

The chain employs TRBV30 and TRBJ2-2; weak D call: TRBD2 (5 bases). V dropped 3 bases and J dropped 9 bases, with 14 bases sitting between them. CDR3 length equals 13 residues. Germline loops: CDR1 GTSNPN, CDR2 SVGIG (reference sequence). DNA for the CDR3: TGTGCCTGGAGCGCCGGCCGGGGAAGGGAGCTGTTTTTT. Residues: CAWSAGRGRELFF.

J is TRBJ1-1 and V is TRBV13; D perhaps matches TRBD1 (6 bases). The CDR3 runs 14 residues. Germline V gene sequence: CDR1 PRHDT, CDR2 FYEKMQ (reference sequence). Trimming took 5 bases from V and 3 from J, leaving 13 bases between them. The CDR3 here is CASSLNTGYTEAFF. In DNA, the CDR3 is TGTGCCAGCAGCCTAAATACAGGGTACACTGAAGCTTTCTTT.

J is TRBJ2-2 and V is TRBV27, with a weak D call TRBD2 (6 bases). V was shortened by 4 bases and J by 1 base, with 19 bases between the two germline ends. Germline values: CDR1 MNHEY, CDR2 SMNVEV (reference sequence). The CDR3 is 18 residues long. CDR3 bases: TGTGCCAGCAGTTCCTATTCTCCACTAGCCCGGAACACCGGGGAGCTGTTTTTT. As protein: CASSSYSPLARNTGELFF.

The J gene is TRBJ1-2, the V gene TRBV27, with TRBD1 as a possible D gene (5 bases). Per the germline V gene, CDR1 is MNHEY and CDR2 is SMNVEV (reference sequence). This CDR3 comprises 16 residues. V was trimmed by 8 bases and J by 6 bases, leaving 25 bases between them. The CDR3 region has the DNA TGTGCCAGCCAAGGGGAACCGGGACGGGGGTCGGATGGCTACACCTTC. Amino acids: CASQGEPGRGSDGYTF.

The V and J genes are TRBV9 and TRBJ1-1; 9 positions agree with TRBD1. J was trimmed by 5 bases and V by 4 bases; bases with no gene match: 12. Germline CDR1 is SGDLS and CDR2 is YYNGEE. The length of the CDR3 is 16 residues. CDR3 coding DNA: TGTGCCAGCAGCAACGGACAGGGGTGGGGGTTGACTGAAGCTTTCTTT. Translating gives CASSNGQGWGLTEAFF.

In this sample, this clone turned up many times. As DNA, the CDR3 is TGTGCCAGTAGTCAAGGGGGGTTGGATGAAGCTTTCTTT. It is translated as CASSQGGLDEAFF. The rearrangement links TRBV19 to TRBJ1-1; possibly TRBD1 for D (6 bases). Trimming cost V 5 bases and J 7 bases, with 14 bases left between them. In germline, CDR1 is LNHDA, CDR2 SQIVND (reference sequence). CDR3 length: 13 residues.

The rearrangement uses TRBV4-1 and TRBJ1-2; D unresolved. V was clipped by 2 bases and J by 4 bases, with 14 bases between them. Per germline, CDR1 MGHRA and CDR2 YSYEKL. The CDR3 spans 15 residues. DNA for the CDR3: TGCGCCAGCAGCCAAACCTCAGCCGGAGGCTATGGCTACACCTTC. This sequence encodes CASSQTSAGGYGYTF.

The chain couples TRBV4-1 to TRBJ2-3; D is possibly TRBD2 (5 bases). CDR3 length equals 16 residues. CDR1 and CDR2 from the germline V gene are MGHRA and YSYEKL. V gave up 0 bases and J gave up 3 bases, with 13 bases separating them. This CDR3 is CASSQEGIRGTDTQYF. The CDR3 DNA sequence: TGCGCCAGCAGCCAAGAAGGGATCCGGGGTACAGATACGCAGTATTTT.

The V call is TRBV11-2, the J call TRBJ2-3, with TRBD1 as a possible D gene (6 bases). The CDR3 sequence is 17 residues long. The germline V and J ends were trimmed by 0 bases and 0 bases, with 13 bases remaining between them. Per the germline V gene, CDR1 is SGHAT and CDR2 is FQNNGV. The CDR3 region has the DNA TGTGCCAGCAGCTTAGATCTCTGGGGGCCGAGCACAGATACGCAGTATTTT. Its translation: CASSLDLWGPSTDTQYF. The complete variable domain, with remaining parts taken from reference TRBV11-2 and TRBJ2-3, reads EAGVAQSPRYKIIEKRQSVAFWCNPISGHATLYWYQQILGQGPKLLIQFQNNGVVDDSQLPKDRFSAERLKGVDSTLKIQPAKLEDSAVYLCASSLDLWGPSTDTQYFGPGTRLTVL.

This rearrangement joins TRBV7-3 to TRBJ2-1, with D possibly TRBD2 on 6 matching bases. CDR1 is SGHTA, CDR2 FQGTGA, per germline. The CDR3 covers 13 residues. Trimming took 2 bases from V and 8 from J, leaving 10 bases between them. The CDR3 DNA reads TGTGCCAGCAGCTTAGGGTCGGGGGATGAGCAGTTCTTC. Protein product: CASSLGSGDEQFF.

This rearrangement joins TRBV19 to TRBJ2-1; D is undetermined. V lost 1 base and J lost 4, with 8 bases in between. CDR1 and CDR2 from the germline V gene are LNHDA and SQIVND (reference sequence). There are 14 residues in the CDR3. The CDR3 here is CASSIGHRYNEQFF. The CDR3 DNA reads TGTGCCAGTAGTATAGGGCATCGGTACAATGAGCAGTTCTTC. The full variable domain, completed using reference TRBV19 and TRBJ2-1, is DGGITQSPKYLFRKEGQNVTLSCEQNLNHDAMYWYRQDPGQGLRLIYYSQIVNDFQKGDIAEGYSVSREKKESFPLTVTSAQKNPTAFYLCASSIGHRYNEQFFGPGTRLTVL.

The chain carries TRBV4-2 and TRBJ1-3, with D unresolved. Trimming left V 0 bases short and J 4 bases short, with 10 bases between. The CDR3 is made up of 15 amino acids. Germline CDR1 reads LGHNA; CDR2 reads YNFKEQ. The CDR3 DNA reads TGTGCCAGCAGCCAAGAGATCCGCATGGGAAACACCATATATTTT. It yields the protein CASSQEIRMGNTIYF.

The J gene is TRBJ2-1, the V gene TRBV4-1; no clear D. The CDR3 runs 13 residues. The V gene lost 2 bases and the J gene lost 4 bases, with 6 bases spanning the gap. Germline-derived CDR1 and CDR2 are MGHRA and YSYEKL. CDR3 in DNA: TGCGCCAGCAGCCAATCGCAGTACAATGAGCAGTTCTTC. Translation: CASSQSQYNEQFF.

V is TRBV5-6 and J is TRBJ2-3; 8 bases agree with TRBD2. V lost 1 base to trimming and J lost 3 bases; unmatched junction nucleotides: 7. Germline lookup yields CDR1 SGHDT and CDR2 YYEEEE. The CDR3 spans 16 residues. The CDR3 protein is CASSLIPGGPTDTQYF. The CDR3 DNA sequence: TGTGCCAGCAGCTTGATACCGGGGGGGCCGACAGATACGCAGTATTTT.

This chain links TRBV5-4 with TRBJ1-5; weak D call: TRBD1 (6 bases). The CDR3 totals 15 residues. The germline V and J ends were trimmed by 6 bases and 8 bases, with 21 bases remaining between them. Germline lookup yields CDR1 SGHNT and CDR2 YYREEE (reference sequence). CDR3 bases: TGTGCCAGCACCACACCGAAGGGCCAGGGGAAGCCCCAGCATTTT. Translating gives CASTTPKGQGKPQHF.